This passage covers 23 T cell receptor beta chains from one sample sequenced in a study of Ad26.COV2.S vaccination and SARS-CoV-2 variants. The sample's treatment: roughly 18 received Ad26.COV2.S at low or high dose, single or two shots; about 5 received placebo; per-sample allocation not given. Samples analyzed were those drawn on day 63 after the first vaccine or placebo injection. Repertoires were generated with immunoSEQ multiplex PCR, while TCRdb's copy carries only in-frame clones and drops some. The data hold hundreds of thousands of clones, with about nine tenths observed a single time. Sequenced here: peripheral blood, sampled in a trial of Ad26.COV2.S vaccine versus placebo. The receptors derive from a person aged 18-65 years who received the Ad26.COV2.S COVID-19 vaccine or a placebo.

The DNA for the CDR3 is TGTGCCAGTAGTTCCGGACAGGGGGTGAACTATGGCTACACCTTC. Translated, it gives CASSSGQGVNYGYTF. V and J are TRBV19 and TRBJ1-2; 10 bases line up with TRBD1. Germline lookup yields CDR1 LNHDA and CDR2 SQIVND (reference sequence). The CDR3 spans 15 residues. V shed 5 bases and J 2 bases; nucleotides not matched to a gene: 5.

The chain has TRBV13 and TRBJ1-2, with 10 bases fitting TRBD1. The junction had 8 bases not matched to a gene; V was cut back by 5 bases and J by 5 bases. The germline V gene encodes CDR1 PRHDT and CDR2 FYEKMQ (reference sequence). This CDR3 spans 15 amino acids. The chain's CDR3 is CASSRRDRGRYGYTF. CDR3 DNA sequence: TGTGCCAGCAGCCGCCGGGACAGGGGAAGATATGGCTACACCTTC. Combining the CDR3 with reference TRBV13 and TRBJ1-2 gives the whole variable domain AAGVIQSPRHLIKEKRETATLKCYPIPRHDTVYWYQQGPGQDPQFLISFYEKMQSDKGSIPDRFSAQQFSDYHSELNMSSLELGDSALYFCASSRRDRGRYGYTFGSGTRLTVV.

The chain employs TRBV5-8 and TRBJ1-2; a possible D gene is TRBD1 (5 bases). V was clipped by 7 bases and J by 6 bases, with 16 bases between them. Germline CDR1 is SGHTS and CDR2 is YDEGEE. The CDR3 runs to 13 residues. As DNA, the CDR3 is TGTGCCAGCCCGGCGCAGGGTTTCGATGGCTACACCTTC. Its translation is CASPAQGFDGYTF.

The V gene is TRBV7-6, the J gene TRBJ1-5; a weak D match, TRBD1 (5 bases). V lost 2 bases to trimming and J lost 5 bases, with 10 bases between them. Germline values: CDR1 SGHVS, CDR2 FNYEAQ. This CDR3 contains 14 residues. The CDR3 coding sequence is TGTGCCAGCAGCTTACTCGGGGCCTATCAGCCCCAGCATTTT. Protein: CASSLLGAYQPQHF.

This clone was recorded once. The genes are TRBV7-9 and TRBJ2-5, with 12 bases fitting TRBD2. V was clipped by 5 bases and J by 2 bases; unmatched bases: 6. CDR1 is SEHNR and CDR2 is FQNEAQ in the germline V gene (reference sequence). The length of the CDR3 is 16 residues. The CDR3 here is CASSPWTSGIQETQYF. CDR3 DNA: TGTGCCAGCAGCCCCTGGACTAGCGGGATACAAGAGACCCAGTACTTC. The complete variable domain, with remaining parts taken from reference TRBV7-9 and TRBJ2-5, reads DTGVSQNPRHKITKRGQNVTFRCDPISEHNRLYWYRQTLGQGPEFLTYFQNEAQLEKSRLLSDRFSAERPKGSFSTLEIQRTEQGDSAMYLCASSPWTSGIQETQYFGPGTRLLVL.

Comment on this clone: Other DNA sequences from this sample encode an identical CDR3 as well. The chain has TRBV27 and TRBJ2-2, with D possibly being TRBD2 (5 bases). CDR3 length: 13 amino acids. The V end lost 3 bases, the J end lost 4 bases, and 6 bases lay between the germline ends. The V gene's germline CDR1 is MNHEY and CDR2 SMNVEV (reference sequence). This CDR3 is CASSFGGTGELFF. CDR3 nucleotides: TGTGCCAGCAGTTTTGGAGGCACCGGGGAGCTGTTTTTT.

The chain links TRBV29-1 to TRBJ2-5; 7 bases match TRBD1. The CDR3 is 13 amino acids. Germline V lookup: CDR1 SQVTM, CDR2 ANQGSEA. V trimming: 7 bases; J trimming: 5 bases; junction bases outside the gene matches: 10. The CDR3 protein is CSAGTVLGETQYF. In nucleotides, the CDR3 is TGCAGCGCCGGGACAGTTTTGGGGGAGACCCAGTACTTC.

The V and J genes are TRBV19 and TRBJ2-7; TRBD2 matches at 11 bases. This CDR3 comprises 16 residues. The germline gives CDR1 LNHDA, CDR2 SQIVND (reference sequence). Trimming at V came to 5 bases and at J to 6 bases, leaving 12 bases not matched to a gene. The CDR3 DNA reads as TGTGCCAGTAGTCTGATAGCGGGGGGGCCTTTGGCCGAGCAGTACTTC. It translates to CASSLIAGGPLAEQYF.

The CDR3 region has the DNA TGTGCCAGCAGCCCTATGAACACTGAAGCTTTCTTT. This sequence encodes CASSPMNTEAFF. The chain has TRBV7-9 and TRBJ1-1, with D uncertain. This CDR3 has 12 amino acids. V lost 5 bases, J lost 0 bases, and 4 bases lay in between. Germline V lookup: CDR1 SEHNR, CDR2 FQNEAQ (reference sequence).

This clone was counted once. The chain has TRBV9 and TRBJ2-5; D perhaps matches TRBD2 (6 bases). Trimming left V 0 bases short and J 5 bases short, with 20 bases between. The CDR3 sequence is 17 residues long. Germline assignment: CDR1 SGDLS and CDR2 YYNGEE. CDR3 sequence reads: CASSVGVGASVGETQYF. The CDR3 DNA reads as TGTGCCAGCAGCGTAGGGGTTGGGGCTAGCGTAGGGGAGACCCAGTACTTC.

The V and J genes are TRBV3-1 (or the pseudogene TRBV3-2) and TRBJ1-2; D gene ambiguous. Germline values: CDR1 LGHDT, CDR2 YNNKEL (reference sequence). Trimming left V 4 bases short and J 3 bases short, with 15 bases between. This CDR3 has 15 residues. The CDR3 DNA follows: TGTGCCAGCAGCCCCACGGGATACTTGGACTATGGCTACACCTTC. It translates to CASSPTGYLDYGYTF.

The chain carries TRBV7-2 and TRBJ2-1, with D possibly being TRBD1 or TRBD2 (6 bases each). The CDR3 totals 16 residues. The germline V and J ends were trimmed by 1 base and 7 bases, with 17 bases remaining between them. Germline CDR1 reads SGHTA; CDR2 reads FQGNSA. CDR3 nucleotide sequence: TGTGCCAGCAGCTTAGGGGGTCGAACAGGGACTAATGAGCAGTTCTTC. It specifies CASSLGGRTGTNEQFF.

The chain uses TRBV19 and TRBJ2-3; D remains unclear. Trimming shortened V by 5 bases and J by 1 base, and 10 bases separated the two germline ends. Looked up from germline, CDR1 is LNHDA and CDR2 is SQIVND (reference sequence). There are 14 residues in the CDR3. The CDR3 bases are TGTGCCAGTAGTCGGAATGGGGGCACAGATACGCAGTATTTT. The encoded protein is CASSRNGGTDTQYF.

The chain is built from TRBV7-9 and TRBJ2-1; D is perhaps TRBD2 (6 bases). CDR1 is SEHNR and CDR2 is FQNEAQ in the germline V gene (reference sequence). This CDR3 contains 14 residues. V was shortened by 8 bases and J by 3 bases, with 14 bases between the two germline ends. CDR3 in DNA: TGTGCCAGCGAGGAGGGTTTCCTCTACAATGAGCAGTTCTTC. Translation gives CASEEGFLYNEQFF.

The J gene is TRBJ1-4, the V gene TRBV27, with 7 bases that match TRBD1. CDR3 length: 15 residues. The germline V gene has CDR1 MNHEY and CDR2 SMNVEV (reference sequence). Losses at the gene ends were 5 bases for V and 7 bases for J; bases not matched to a gene: 10. CDR3 DNA: TGTGCCAGCAGTGGCCAGACAGGGTCACCTGAAAAACTGTTTTTT. Residues: CASSGQTGSPEKLFF. The full variable domain, completed using reference TRBV27 and TRBJ1-4, is EAQVTQNPRYLITVTGKKLTVTCSQNMNHEYMSWYRQDPGLGLRQIYYSMNVEVTDKGDVPEGYKVSRKEKRNFPLILESPSPNQTSLYFCASSGQTGSPEKLFFGSGTQLSVL.

The rearrangement uses TRBV30 and TRBJ2-1; weak D call: TRBD2 (5 bases). This CDR3 is built from 14 residues. V gave up 2 bases and J gave up 8 bases, with 16 bases separating them. Germline-derived CDR1 and CDR2 are GTSNPN and SVGIG (reference sequence). The CDR3 bases are TGTGCCTGGAGTCCGGACTTGCCGATAGATGAGCAGTTCTTC. Its translation: CAWSPDLPIDEQFF.

The J gene is TRBJ2-1, the V gene TRBV2; no reliable D call. Germline V gene data show CDR1 as SNHLY and CDR2 as FYNNEI. V lost 9 bases and J 4 bases, leaving 13 bases between the germline ends. The CDR3 extends over 13 amino acids. CDR3 amino acids: CARGEALYNEQFF. The CDR3 nucleotides read TGTGCCAGGGGCGAAGCCCTTTACAATGAGCAGTTCTTC.

Only one count was recorded for this clone. The chain combines TRBV3-1 (or the pseudogene TRBV3-2) with TRBJ1-5, with TRBD1 as a possible D gene (6 bases). The CDR3 consists of 12 residues. V was shortened by 5 bases and J by 5 bases, with 7 bases between the two germline ends. Germline V gives CDR1 LGHDT, CDR2 YNNKEL (reference sequence). The CDR3 coding sequence is TGTGCCAGCAGCAACAGGGATCAGCCCCAGCATTTT. This gives the protein CASSNRDQPQHF.

This clone appeared a few times. The genes are TRBV5-1 and TRBJ1-1; D unresolved. The CDR3 has 13 residues. Germline values: CDR1 SGHRS, CDR2 YFSETQ. Trimming took 0 bases from V and 1 from J, leaving 4 bases between them. DNA for the CDR3: TGCGCCAGCAGCTTGGCCCCGAACACTGAAGCTTTCTTT. Residues: CASSLAPNTEAFF.

The table lists this clone with a count of one. V is TRBV7-2 and J is TRBJ1-5; no reliable D call. CDR3 size: 16 residues. CDR1 is SGHTA and CDR2 is FQGNSA in the germline V gene. V gave up 3 bases and J gave up 3 bases, with 15 bases separating them. The CDR3 bases are TGTGCCAGCAGCTTCCGAGACGGGGATGACAATCAGCCCCAGCATTTT. Its protein is CASSFRDGDDNQPQHF. Combining the CDR3 with reference TRBV7-2 and TRBJ1-5 gives the whole variable domain GAGVSQSPSNKVTEKGKDVELRCDPISGHTALYWYRQSLGQGLEFLIYFQGNSAPDKSGLPSDRFSAERTGGSVSTLTIQRTQQEDSAVYLCASSFRDGDDNQPQHFGDGTRLSIL.

The J gene is TRBJ1-3, the V gene TRBV7-2; TRBD1 aligns across 8 bases. This CDR3 contains 15 residues. J lost 5 bases, V lost 5 bases, and 8 bases had no gene match. Germline V lookup: CDR1 SGHTA, CDR2 FQGNSA. The CDR3 here is CASSPPTGERNTIYF. In DNA form, the CDR3 reads TGTGCCAGCAGCCCACCGACAGGGGAGAGAAACACCATATATTTT.

This sequence joins TRBV2 and TRBJ2-2; 12 bases fit TRBD1. V was clipped by 6 bases and J by 6 bases; unmatched bases: 8. In germline, CDR1 is SNHLY, CDR2 FYNNEI. The CDR3 length is 16 residues. CDR3 in DNA: TGTGCCAGCAGGGGGACAGGGGGCATCGGAGCCGGGGAGCTGTTTTTT. The encoded protein is CASRGTGGIGAGELFF.

This chain links TRBV3-1 (or the pseudogene TRBV3-2) with TRBJ2-1, with D maybe TRBD2 (5 bases). CDR3 length: 14 amino acids. V was pared by 2 bases and J by 8 bases, with 13 bases between. Germline lookup yields CDR1 LGHDT and CDR2 YNNKEL (reference sequence). The CDR3: CASSQLTTFHEQFF. The CDR3 DNA sequence: TGTGCCAGCAGCCAACTGACTACCTTCCATGAGCAGTTCTTC.